The 27 T cell receptor beta chains reported below all come from one sample, sequenced in a study of blood T cell repertoires in COVID-19. Here immunoSEQ multiplex PCR was the method, and the copy in TCRdb shows in-frame clones only, minus some. The sample lists about 300,000 clones; over 75% were seen once. What was sequenced was PBMCs or T cells enriched from blood (not recorded which). These receptors were collected from a man aged 30 to 45 who had recovered from COVID-19.

Remarks on this clone: The junction shows a germline mismatch at one end, possibly a read error. The rearrangement uses TRBV5-1 and TRBJ2-5; 8 bases are shared with TRBD1. There are 14 residues in the CDR3. Germline assignment: CDR1 SGHRS and CDR2 YFSETQ. CDR3 sequence reads: CASRLDRASGTQYF. As DNA, the CDR3 is TGCGCCAGCAGGTTGGACAGGGCATCGGGGACCCAGTACTTC.

Regarding this clone: One end of the junction varies from germline; a read error may be responsible. V is TRBV27 and J is TRBJ2-7; 10 bases match TRBD1. The CDR3 length is 12 residues. Per the germline V gene, CDR1 is MNHEY and CDR2 is SMNVEV (reference sequence). CDR3 sequence (DNA): TGTGCCAGCAACCCTAGACAGGGGGCAAGGTGCTTC. Translating gives CASNPRQGARCF.

This chain links TRBV18 with TRBJ2-2; D unclear. This CDR3 is built from 15 residues. Germline lookup yields CDR1 KGHSH and CDR2 LQKENI. Between the trimmed V and J ends, which lost 3 bases and 0 bases, there was a span of 8 bases. DNA for the CDR3: TGTGCCAGCTCACCCCCTAACGCGAACACCGGGGAGCTGTTTTTT. It yields the protein CASSPPNANTGELFF.

J is TRBJ2-7 and V is TRBV27; 8 bases map to TRBD1. Trimming cost V 2 bases and J 3 bases; bases outside gene matches: 15. Germline CDR1 MNHEY, CDR2 SMNVEV (reference sequence). CDR3 length: 18 residues. CDR3 residues: CASSLAPRGQAVNYEQYF. In DNA, the CDR3 is TGTGCCAGCAGTTTAGCCCCCCGGGGACAGGCGGTCAACTACGAGCAGTACTTC.

The chain combines TRBV4-1 with TRBJ2-5; the D gene is possibly TRBD2 (6 bases). V was trimmed by 2 bases and J by 5 bases, leaving 24 bases between them. The CDR3 has 18 residues. Germline V CDR1 and CDR2: MGHRA, YSYEKL. In DNA form, the CDR3 reads TGCGCCAGCAGCCAATTTTCTCTAGGGAGGACTTCCCACGAGACCCAGTACTTC. It encodes CASSQFSLGRTSHETQYF.

The gene calls are TRBV14 and TRBJ1-2; D is ambiguous. The CDR3 spans 11 residues. Trimming cost V 8 bases and J 8 bases, with 12 bases left between them. The germline CDR1 and CDR2 sequences are SGHDN and FVKESK. CDR3 nucleotides: TGTGCCAGCTCGGCGGGTCCGGGCTACACCTTC. It translates to CASSAGPGYTF.

As to this clone: The same CDR3 is also encoded by other DNA sequences in this sample. This chain links TRBV2 with TRBJ1-2; 7 nucleotides match TRBD1. Losses at the gene ends were 5 bases for V and 3 bases for J; bases not matched to a gene: 3. The CDR3 consists of 13 residues. Germline V gene data show CDR1 as SNHLY and CDR2 as FYNNEI. CDR3 sequence: CASSPTGDYGYTF. The CDR3 coding sequence is TGTGCCAGCAGTCCTACAGGGGACTATGGCTACACCTTC.

The chain links TRBV7-2 to TRBJ2-1, with 13 nucleotides matching TRBD2. Germline CDR1 SGHTA, CDR2 FQGNSA. This CDR3 is built from 16 residues. Germline trimming cut 6 bases from V and 7 bases from J; bases unmatched to any gene: 9. The CDR3 nucleotides are TGTGCCAGCAGGCCCGCGGGACTAGCGGGGAATAATGAGCAGTTCTTC. Residues: CASRPAGLAGNNEQFF.

The genes are TRBV5-5 and TRBJ1-5; perhaps TRBD1 as D (6 bases). CDR3 length equals 15 residues. Per germline, CDR1 SGHKS and CDR2 YYEKEE (reference sequence). The germline V and J ends were trimmed by 0 bases and 6 bases, with 13 bases remaining between them. CDR3 nucleotides: TGTGCCAGCAGCTTGGCCCCAGGGGTCGTTCAGCCCCAGCATTTT. This gives the protein CASSLAPGVVQPQHF.

The chain joins TRBV3-1 (or the pseudogene TRBV3-2) to TRBJ2-7; 7 bases map to TRBD2. J was trimmed by 3 bases and V by 2 bases; bases with no gene match: 7. The germline gives CDR1 LGHDT, CDR2 YNNKEL (reference sequence). This CDR3 has 15 amino acids. The CDR3 DNA reads as TGTGCCAGCAGCCAAACTAGCGACCTTTACTACGAGCAGTACTTC. This encodes CASSQTSDLYYEQYF.

The chain is built from TRBV29-1 and TRBJ1-4, with D tentatively TRBD1 (6 bases). Germline V CDR1 and CDR2: SQVTM, ANQGSEA. The CDR3 length is 15 residues. V was trimmed by 7 bases and J by 3 bases, leaving 18 bases between them. DNA of the CDR3: TGCAGCGCCGGGCGGGGGCGGTTTGCTAATGAAAAACTGTTTTTT. This gives the protein CSAGRGRFANEKLFF.

The J gene is TRBJ2-1, the V gene TRBV11-3; D gene unclear. V gave up 4 bases and J gave up 3 bases, with 16 bases separating them. The CDR3 consists of 16 residues. Germline V gene data show CDR1 as SGHNT and CDR2 as YENEEA. The CDR3 DNA sequence: TGTGCCAGCAGCTCCCGCAGTGGGCCGGTCTACAATGAGCAGTTCTTC. Translation: CASSSRSGPVYNEQFF.

This clone has only one observation. The chain joins TRBV6-5 to TRBJ1-6, with a weak D call TRBD1 (6 bases). Germline CDR1 is MNHEY and CDR2 is SVGAGI. The CDR3 runs 15 residues. V lost 4 bases to trimming and J lost 3 bases, with 10 bases between them. Written as DNA, the CDR3 is TGTGCCAGCAGTTCACAGGGAGTCTATAATTCACCCCTCCACTTT. It yields the protein CASSSQGVYNSPLHF.

The genes are TRBV5-1 and TRBJ1-5, with 9 bases lining up with TRBD1. The germline V gene has CDR1 SGHRS and CDR2 YFSETQ. The CDR3 loop spans 15 amino acids. Trimming took 4 bases from V and 2 from J; bases not matched to a gene: 4. Here the CDR3 reads CASSATGGGNQPQHF. The DNA for the CDR3 is TGCGCCAGCAGCGCGACAGGGGGAGGCAATCAGCCCCAGCATTTT.

In this sample, this clone turned up once. This chain joins TRBV19 and TRBJ2-2; D ambiguous. The length of the CDR3 is 13 residues. V was trimmed by 7 bases and J by 5 bases, leaving 11 bases between them. Germline lookup yields CDR1 LNHDA and CDR2 SQIVND (reference sequence). As DNA, the CDR3 is TGTGCCAGTACCCCCTCGAGGACCGGGGAGCTGTTTTTT. It encodes CASTPSRTGELFF.

The chain employs TRBV3-1 (or the pseudogene TRBV3-2) and TRBJ2-2, with TRBD2 identical over 13 bases. Looked up from germline, CDR1 is LGHDT and CDR2 is YNNKEL (reference sequence). V lost 4 bases and J lost 4; bases outside the gene matches: 9. The length of the CDR3 is 18 residues. The CDR3: CASSRGLAGTSSTGELFF. The CDR3 coding sequence is TGTGCCAGCAGCCGGGGACTAGCGGGGACCTCGAGCACCGGGGAGCTGTTTTTT.

The table lists this clone with a few counts. This rearrangement joins TRBV24-1 to TRBJ2-6; possibly TRBD2 for D (6 bases). V was cut by 5 bases and J by 0 bases, with 13 bases left in between. CDR3 length: 17 residues. CDR1 and CDR2 from the germline V gene are KGHDR and SFDVKD. CDR3 nucleotide sequence: TGTGCCACCAGTGGTACGGGGGTTCTCTCTGGGGCCAACGTCCTGACTTTC. Translation: CATSGTGVLSGANVLTF.

V is TRBV3-1 (or the pseudogene TRBV3-2) and J is TRBJ1-3; D unclear. Looked up from germline, CDR1 is LGHDT and CDR2 is YNNKEL (reference sequence). Trimming removed 0 bases from V and 0 bases from J, with 12 bases in between. This CDR3 contains 17 residues. The CDR3 sequence is CASSQDYAVSSGNTIYF. The DNA of the CDR3 is TGTGCCAGCAGCCAAGATTACGCGGTAAGCTCTGGAAACACCATATATTTT.

The V gene is TRBV7-8, the J gene TRBJ1-5; D is perhaps TRBD1 (5 bases). With 5 bases removed from V and 4 bases from J, the gap between germline ends came to 12 bases. Germline CDR1 reads SGHVS; CDR2 reads FQNEAQ. The CDR3 spans 14 residues. The CDR3 reads CASSARGGNQPQHF. CDR3 nucleotide sequence: TGTGCCAGCAGCGCACGGGGGGGTAATCAGCCCCAGCATTTT.

This clone has more than one count but fewer than ten. The chain joins TRBV28 to TRBJ1-1; perhaps TRBD1 as D (5 bases). Germline V CDR1 and CDR2: MDHEN, SYDVKM. The CDR3 length is 15 residues. V was pared by 4 bases and J by 11 bases, with 23 bases between. The CDR3 region has the DNA TGTGCCAGCAGTTCCATCCCTCTGAGGACAATAGAGGCTTTCTTT. Amino acid sequence: CASSSIPLRTIEAFF.

This rearrangement joins TRBV27 to TRBJ1-2; a weak D match, TRBD1 (6 bases). From germline, CDR1 is MNHEY and CDR2 SMNVEV (reference sequence). This CDR3 region has 14 residues. Trimming pared 6 bases from V and 4 bases from J, leaving 15 bases between. The CDR3 DNA reads as TGTGCCAGCAGGTCGGGGGGCCGGGGCTATGGCTACACCTTC. Its protein is CASRSGGRGYGYTF.

The chain recombines TRBV4-1 with TRBJ2-2; unclear D gene. Germline V lookup: CDR1 MGHRA, CDR2 YSYEKL. CDR3 length equals 13 residues. Deletions cut 6 bases from V and 3 bases from J, with 8 bases between. CDR3 protein: CASSFTHTGELFF. The CDR3 coding sequence is TGCGCCAGCAGTTTCACTCACACCGGGGAGCTGTTTTTT.

This chain uses TRBV10-1 with TRBJ2-1; a weak D match, TRBD1 (5 bases). Germline assignment: CDR1 WNHNN and CDR2 SYGVQD (reference sequence). Between the trimmed V and J ends, which lost 0 bases and 9 bases, there was a span of 18 bases. The CDR3 consists of 16 residues. For the CDR3, the DNA is TGCGCCAGCAGTGAGTCGACGTTCTCAGGGATAGGTGAGCAGTTCTTC. Translation gives CASSESTFSGIGEQFF.

The chain employs TRBV3-1 (or the pseudogene TRBV3-2) and TRBJ1-3; D gene ambiguous. The CDR3 runs to 14 residues. Trimming took 4 bases from V and 0 from J, leaving 7 bases between them. Germline lookup yields CDR1 LGHDT and CDR2 YNNKEL (reference sequence). The CDR3 loop is CASSLGISGNTIYF. In nucleotides, the CDR3 is TGTGCCAGCAGCCTCGGGATCTCTGGAAACACCATATATTTT.

This clone was picked up a small number of times. Here the CDR3 DNA reads TGTGCCAGCAGCGCCGGGTCTTTTGAGGCGGATACGCAGTATTTT. Translation gives CASSAGSFEADTQYF. The chain has TRBV9 and TRBJ2-3; D remains ambiguous. V lost 3 bases, J lost 6 bases, and 17 bases lay in between. CDR1 is SGDLS and CDR2 is YYNGEE in the germline V gene. This CDR3 spans 15 amino acids.

As DNA, the CDR3 is TGCGCCAGCAGCCAAGATCGCCAGGGGGTCTACAATGAGCAGTTCTTC. Translated, it gives CASSQDRQGVYNEQFF. The chain employs TRBV4-1 and TRBJ2-1, with 7 bases identical to TRBD1. The CDR3 sequence is 16 residues long. With V trimmed by 0 bases and J by 3 bases, 5 bases remained unmatched. From germline, CDR1 is MGHRA and CDR2 YSYEKL.

The J gene is TRBJ2-5, the V gene TRBV5-1; a possible D gene is TRBD1 (8 bases). Germline CDR1 and CDR2: SGHRS and YFSETQ. This CDR3 has 15 amino acids. V dropped 2 bases and J dropped 4 bases, with 15 bases sitting between them. CDR3 in DNA: TGCGCCAGCAGCTTCGAGACAGGGGAGGGAGAGACCCAGTACTTC. This codes for CASSFETGEGETQYF.